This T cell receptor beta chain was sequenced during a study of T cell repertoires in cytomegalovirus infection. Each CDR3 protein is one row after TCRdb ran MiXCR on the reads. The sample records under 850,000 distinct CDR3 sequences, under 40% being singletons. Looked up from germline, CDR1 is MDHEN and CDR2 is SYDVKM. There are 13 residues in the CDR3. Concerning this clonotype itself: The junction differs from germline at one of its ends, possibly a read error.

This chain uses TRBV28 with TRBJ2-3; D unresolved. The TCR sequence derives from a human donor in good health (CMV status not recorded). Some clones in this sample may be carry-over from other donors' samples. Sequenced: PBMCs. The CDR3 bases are TGTTCCAGCAGCTCGCGAGGCACAGATACGCAGTATTTT. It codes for CSSSSRGTDTQYF.